This T cell receptor beta chain was sequenced for a study of T cell changes during pregnancy in multiple sclerosis. The assay was immunoSEQ multiplex PCR, and TCRdb's table has in-frame clones only and misses some. The sample holds about 70,000 clones, about 93% seen once. CDR1 is SGHVS and CDR2 is FQNEAQ in the germline V gene. Trimming removed 0 bases from V and 10 bases from J, with 21 bases in between. CDR3 size: 16 residues. Sequenced here: peripheral blood, sampled in the third trimester of pregnancy. The sequence came from a female donor in good health, enrolled as a control in a pregnancy study. This sequence joins TRBV7-8 and TRBJ1-1; tentatively, D is TRBD1 (6 bases). The DNA of the CDR3 is TGTGCCAGCAGCTTAGCGGGGCAGGGGCTGGGAAAGGGAGCTTTCTTT. Amino acid sequence: CASSLAGQGLGKGAFF.